The 5 T cell receptor beta chains below were found in one sample sequenced in a study of shared clonotypes between healthy human individuals. Positively selected for CCR7, the CD45RO-negative cells used as naive CD8 cells excluded terminally differentiated effector memory CD45RA+ cells. Only in-frame clones appear in the TCRdb table, and some are missing; sequencing was by immunoSEQ multiplex PCR. The repertoire holds about 1,800,000 clones, with roughly 94% as singletons. The sequencing input was naive CD8+ T cells sorted from blood. The receptors stem from a man between 18 and 29 years old in good health.

The genes are TRBV11-2 and TRBJ2-1, with 9 bases fitting TRBD2. CDR3 length: 16 amino acids. Germline assignment: CDR1 SGHAT and CDR2 FQNNGV. With V trimmed by 7 bases and J by 9 bases, 16 bases remained unmatched. CDR3 in amino acids: CASTLGPGGRALEQFF. The CDR3 DNA sequence: TGTGCCAGCACCCTAGGACCCGGCGGGAGGGCCCTTGAGCAGTTCTTC.

This clone was found a few times. Other DNA sequences in this sample translate to the same CDR3. This chain links TRBV27 with TRBJ2-7; D not certain. Deletions cut 2 bases from V and 1 base from J, with 6 bases between. The CDR3 consists of 13 residues. The germline V gene has CDR1 MNHEY and CDR2 SMNVEV (reference sequence). This CDR3 reads CASSLGRSYEQYF. CDR3 DNA sequence: TGTGCCAGCAGTTTAGGCAGGTCCTACGAGCAGTACTTC.

J is TRBJ2-4 and V is TRBV2, with TRBD1 identical over 8 bases. The ends lost 6 bases at V and 7 bases at J; junction bases unmatched: 8. CDR1 and CDR2 from the germline V gene are SNHLY and FYNNEI. The CDR3 totals 14 residues. The CDR3 here is CASRRGQEHNIQYF. The CDR3 bases are TGTGCCAGCAGGAGGGGACAGGAGCATAACATTCAGTACTTC.

The chain joins TRBV7-6 to TRBJ1-3, with TRBD1 as a possible D gene (6 bases). Per germline, CDR1 SGHVS and CDR2 FNYEAQ. Between the trimmed V and J ends, which lost 3 bases and 4 bases, there was a span of 16 bases. This CDR3 is 16 amino acids long. The CDR3 region is CASSLLDRPSGNTIYF. As DNA, the CDR3 is TGTGCCAGCAGCTTGCTGGACAGACCTTCAGGAAACACCATATATTTT. Full variable domain (outside the CDR3, taken from reference TRBV7-6 and TRBJ1-3): GAGVSQSPRYKVTKRGQDVALRCDPISGHVSLYWYRQALGQGPEFLTYFNYEAQQDKSGLPNDRFSAERPEGSISTLTIQRTEQRDSAMYRCASSLLDRPSGNTIYFGEGSWLTVV.

This chain links TRBV27 with TRBJ2-1, with D possibly TRBD2 on 5 matching bases. The CDR3 is made up of 14 amino acids. V lost 2 bases and J lost 7, with 12 bases in between. Per germline, CDR1 MNHEY and CDR2 SMNVEV (reference sequence). CDR3 nucleotides: TGTGCCAGCAGTTTACTTGGGGAGCATAATGAGCAGTTCTTC. Protein: CASSLLGEHNEQFF.